This T cell receptor beta chain was profiled in a study of blood T cell repertoires in COVID-19. Study in general: The United States, Italy and Spain supplied acute and convalescent COVID-19 samples.

Sequencing was performed with immunoSEQ multiplex PCR; in TCRdb, only in-frame clones are kept and a portion is missing. This repertoire shows almost 250,000 clones, around nine tenths found once; its top ten account for about 1.6%. The CDR3 has 14 amino acids. Trimming pared 8 bases from V and 0 bases from J, leaving 11 bases between. CDR1 is LGHNT and CDR2 is FRNRAP in the germline V gene. Recovered Cohort 3 donors showed two negative PCRs, clearance, or symptom resolution. This clonotype was obtained from a woman in her fifties or sixties who had recovered from COVID-19. The chain couples TRBV12-5 to TRBJ2-1; perhaps TRBD2 as D (6 bases). Material for sequencing was PBMCs or T cells enriched from blood (not recorded which). The CDR3 DNA follows: TGTGCTAGTCCCCGGGGGAGCTCCTACAATGAGCAGTTCTTC. Encoded protein: CASPRGSSYNEQFF.